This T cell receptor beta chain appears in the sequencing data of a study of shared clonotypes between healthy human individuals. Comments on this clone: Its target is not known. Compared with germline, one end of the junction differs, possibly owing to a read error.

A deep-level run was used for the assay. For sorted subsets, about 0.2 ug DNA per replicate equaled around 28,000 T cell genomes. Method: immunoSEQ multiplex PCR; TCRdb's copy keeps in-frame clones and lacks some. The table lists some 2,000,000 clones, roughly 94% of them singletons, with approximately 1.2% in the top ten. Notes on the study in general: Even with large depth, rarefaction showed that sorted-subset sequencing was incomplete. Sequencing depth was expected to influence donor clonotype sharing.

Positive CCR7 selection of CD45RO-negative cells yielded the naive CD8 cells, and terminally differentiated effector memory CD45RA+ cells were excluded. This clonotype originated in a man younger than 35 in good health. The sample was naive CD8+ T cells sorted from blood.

The CDR3 DNA sequence: TGTGCCAGCAGTTTTGACAGGGAAGAGTTTCGGCACTTC. Its translation: CASSFDREEFRHF. The chain employs TRBV6-5 and TRBJ2-5; TRBD1 aligns across 7 bases. Per the germline V gene, CDR1 is MNHEY and CDR2 is SVGAGI. The CDR3 is 13 residues long.